The next 29 T cell receptor beta chains were all read from a single sample in a study of cytomegalovirus exposure and HLA in healthy donors. Use of 60 Vbeta and 13 Jbeta primers characterized the PCR. Measured with immunoSEQ multiplex PCR; TCRdb has only the in-frame clones, and not every one. The sample includes approximately 170,000 clones, 81% seen only once; the top ten take roughly 1.4%. The sequenced sample consisted of PBMCs. The receptors originated from a man aged 45-65 years in good health and CMV-seropositive.

V and J are TRBV29-1 and TRBJ2-3, with TRBD2 matching 14 bases. With 6 bases clipped from V and 3 bases from J, the junction kept 8 bases outside the gene matches. Germline CDR1 SQVTM, CDR2 ANQGSEA. There are 16 residues in the CDR3. CDR3 nucleotide sequence: TGCAGCGTCTTAGGGACTAGCGGGAGAGGTACAGATACGCAGTATTTT. This sequence encodes CSVLGTSGRGTDTQYF.

This chain connects TRBV7-3 to TRBJ1-1; possibly TRBD1 for D (5 bases). Trimming left V 2 bases short and J 4 bases short, with 11 bases between. The CDR3 contains 14 residues. Germline CDR1 reads SGHTA; CDR2 reads FQGTGA. The CDR3 bases are TGTGCCAGCAGCTTATCGGGGGGAGTCACTGAAGCTTTCTTT. This sequence encodes CASSLSGGVTEAFF.

This clone was seen a single time. The rearrangement joins TRBV6-6 to TRBJ1-3; D is uncertain. The CDR3 runs 15 residues. V was shortened by 6 bases and J by 0 bases, with 12 bases between the two germline ends. Germline CDR1 and CDR2: MNHNY and SVGAGI (reference sequence). The DNA of the CDR3 is TGTGCCAGCAGCTTCCCCGTTAGCTCTGGAAACACCATATATTTT. Protein product: CASSFPVSSGNTIYF.

The V call is TRBV5-1, the J call TRBJ1-2, with D tentatively TRBD1 (6 bases). The germline V gene has CDR1 SGHRS and CDR2 YFSETQ. This CDR3 contains 14 residues. V lost 0 bases, J lost 5 bases, and 11 bases lay in between. The CDR3 DNA is TGCGCCAGCAGCTTGGGACAGGCTGGATATGGCTACACCTTC. Protein product: CASSLGQAGYGYTF.

V and J are TRBV6-5 and TRBJ2-7, with TRBD1 matching 12 bases. V shed 5 bases, J shed 9 bases, and the junction held 8 bases outside the gene matches. Germline V lookup: CDR1 MNHEY, CDR2 SVGAGI. The CDR3 consists of 14 residues. This chain's CDR3 is CASSPGTGGLGQYF. DNA of the CDR3: TGTGCCAGCAGTCCCGGGACAGGGGGCCTCGGGCAGTACTTC.

On this clone itself: This sample includes further DNA sequences coding for the same CDR3. CDR3 residues: CASSVGLAGDPYEQYF. The CDR3 coding sequence is TGTGCCAGCAGCGTAGGACTAGCGGGGGACCCCTACGAGCAGTACTTC. The chain employs TRBV9 and TRBJ2-7; 12 bases agree with TRBD2. V lost 0 bases and J lost 2; bases outside the gene matches: 3. CDR3 size: 16 residues. Germline CDR1 reads SGDLS; CDR2 reads YYNGEE.

This clone was detected once. The chain couples TRBV27 to TRBJ2-7; 7 positions match TRBD2. Trimming at V came to 5 bases and at J to 4 bases, leaving 11 bases not matched to a gene. CDR1 and CDR2 (germline): MNHEY, SMNVEV (reference sequence). The CDR3 loop spans 15 amino acids. For the CDR3, the DNA is TGTGCCAGCAGTCCACGAGCGGGACTTCTGTACGAGCAGTACTTC. Translation gives CASSPRAGLLYEQYF.

In regard to this clone: Other DNA sequences of this sample code for an identical CDR3. The chain has TRBV5-1 and TRBJ2-2; D might be TRBD2 (6 bases). The V gene's germline CDR1 is SGHRS and CDR2 YFSETQ. V shed 8 bases and J shed 4 bases, with 27 bases lying between them. The CDR3 has 18 residues. CDR3 coding DNA: TGCGCCAGTCGACCCCCAGGGTTGGGAGGTACGGGCACCGGGGAGCTGTTTTTT. It yields the protein CASRPPGLGGTGTGELFF.

This clone was found once. The genes are TRBV21-1 and TRBJ1-5; TRBD1 is the table's D call, not checked against the DNA. TRBV21-1 is listed as a pseudogene. There are 22 residues in the CDR3. CDR3 in DNA: TGTGCCAGCAGCAAAGATTCTGGGGGCGTGAGGGCCCTTTCTCGTAGCAATCAGCCCCAGCATTTT. This sequence encodes CASSKDSGGVRALSRSNQPQHF.

The table lists this clone with a count of one. This chain links TRBV5-1 with TRBJ2-1; D gene uncertain. Germline assignment: CDR1 SGHRS and CDR2 YFSETQ. The CDR3 consists of 15 residues. Trimming removed 1 base at V and 0 bases at J, with 8 bases between. CDR3 in amino acids: CASSLTVSSYNEQFF. The CDR3, as DNA: TGCGCCAGCAGCTTGACAGTTAGCTCCTACAATGAGCAGTTCTTC.

The rearrangement links TRBV14 to TRBJ2-1, with a weak D call TRBD1 (5 bases). The V gene lost 1 base and the J gene lost 8 bases, with 15 bases spanning the gap. The CDR3 has 15 residues. The germline CDR1 and CDR2 sequences are SGHDN and FVKESK. CDR3: CASSQGTAGIDEQFF. In nucleotides, the CDR3 is TGTGCCAGCAGCCAAGGTACGGCAGGGATCGATGAGCAGTTCTTC.

The chain links TRBV28 to TRBJ1-5; maybe TRBD1 (5 bases). Germline V lookup: CDR1 MDHEN, CDR2 SYDVKM. The CDR3 loop spans 14 amino acids. Trimming removed 8 bases from V and 3 bases from J, with 14 bases in between. The CDR3 sequence is CASGRGQNNQPQHF. The DNA of the CDR3 is TGTGCCAGCGGAAGAGGACAAAACAATCAGCCCCAGCATTTT.

The CDR3 DNA is TGTGCCAGCAGCATCGCGGGACCCGCCCCTCACGAGCAGTACTTC. It codes for CASSIAGPAPHEQYF. This chain joins TRBV7-2 and TRBJ2-7; the D gene is possibly TRBD2 (6 bases). The CDR3 extends over 15 amino acids. Germline values: CDR1 SGHTA, CDR2 FQGNSA. With 5 bases removed from V and 5 bases from J, the gap between germline ends came to 19 bases.

The chain recombines TRBV4-1 with TRBJ1-5; D perhaps matches TRBD1 (5 bases). Trimming took 0 bases from V and 7 from J, leaving 13 bases between them. The CDR3 totals 15 residues. CDR1 MGHRA and CDR2 YSYEKL come from the germline V gene. DNA for the CDR3: TGCGCCAGCAGCCAAGATGCGGGGGTCGGCCAGCCCCAGCATTTT. It codes for CASSQDAGVGQPQHF.

The rearrangement uses TRBV7-9 and TRBJ2-5; 7 nucleotides match TRBD1. This CDR3 is built from 16 residues. Per the germline V gene, CDR1 is SEHNR and CDR2 is FQNEAQ (reference sequence). The J segment lost 6 bases and the V segment lost 3 bases, leaving 13 bases of the junction unmatched. CDR3 coding DNA: TGTGCCAGCAGCTTGGTGCTCGACAGGGTATACAAGACCCAGTACTTC. As protein: CASSLVLDRVYKTQYF. Variable domain in full (rest from reference TRBV7-9 and TRBJ2-5): DTGVSQNPRHKITKRGQNVTFRCDPISEHNRLYWYRQTLGQGPEFLTYFQNEAQLEKSRLLSDRFSAERPKGSFSTLEIQRTEQGDSAMYLCASSLVLDRVYKTQYFGPGTRLLVL.

This sequence joins TRBV19 and TRBJ1-1, with 8 bases that match TRBD1. The germline V gene has CDR1 LNHDA and CDR2 SQIVND (reference sequence). The V and J ends lost 3 bases and 6 bases, in that order; junction bases with no gene match: 12. The CDR3 loop spans 16 amino acids. The CDR3 loop reads CASSIPRTGLYSEAFF. In nucleotides, the CDR3 is TGTGCCAGTAGTATTCCTCGGACAGGGTTGTACTCTGAAGCTTTCTTT.

The genes are TRBV4-3 and TRBJ2-3; 10 bases are a match to TRBD2. The V gene end was trimmed by 4 bases and the J gene end by 6 bases; junction bases not matched to a gene: 7. The germline CDR1 and CDR2 sequences are LGHNA and YSLEER. The CDR3 is made up of 15 amino acids. CDR3 in DNA: TGCGCCAGCAGCCTCAGGACTAGCGGTGGGGATACGCAGTATTTT. As protein: CASSLRTSGGDTQYF.

This clone has ten or more counts. CDR3: CASSLEYWAGEQYF. For the CDR3, the DNA is TGCGCCAGCAGCTTGGAGTATTGGGCTGGCGAGCAGTACTTC. The chain has TRBV5-1 and TRBJ2-7; D is undetermined. Trimming pared 0 bases from V and 6 bases from J, leaving 13 bases between. The CDR3 sequence is 14 residues long. Germline V gives CDR1 SGHRS, CDR2 YFSETQ. Looking up the rest from reference TRBV5-1 and TRBJ2-7 gives the full variable domain: KAGVTQTPRYLIKTRGQQVTLSCSPISGHRSVSWYQQTPGQGLQFLFEYFSETQRNKGNFPGRFSGRQFSNSRSEMNVSTLELGDSALYLCASSLEYWAGEQYFGPGTRLTVT.

This clone was picked up a small number of times. The chain links TRBV10-1 to TRBJ1-5; weak D call: TRBD1 (6 bases). The CDR3 consists of 17 residues. Germline V gene data show CDR1 as WNHNN and CDR2 as SYGVQD (reference sequence). V was cut by 2 bases and J by 7 bases, with 21 bases left in between. The CDR3 here is CASSENRTVGVFQPQHF. In nucleotides, the CDR3 is TGCGCCAGCAGTGAGAATAGGACAGTCGGGGTCTTCCAGCCCCAGCATTTT.

Only one count was recorded for this clone. This chain links TRBV15 with TRBJ2-5, with 13 nucleotides matching TRBD2. The V segment lost 2 bases and the J segment 3 bases; nucleotides outside the gene matches: 12. The CDR3 has 19 residues. Germline V gene lookup returns CDR1 LNHNV and CDR2 YYDKDF (reference sequence). CDR3 sequence: CATSRLSRLAGGPEETQYF. For the CDR3, the DNA is TGTGCCACCAGCAGACTAAGCCGACTAGCGGGAGGCCCAGAAGAGACCCAGTACTTC.

The J gene is TRBJ2-1, the V gene TRBV7-3; the match to TRBD2 covers 7 bases. The V gene end was trimmed by 8 bases and the J gene end by 9 bases; junction bases not matched to a gene: 10. This CDR3 has 13 amino acids. The germline CDR1 and CDR2 sequences are SGHTA and FQGTGA. The CDR3 is CASGLVGLGEQFF. The CDR3 DNA reads TGTGCCAGCGGACTAGTGGGGTTGGGTGAGCAGTTCTTC.

The rearrangement joins TRBV6-6 to TRBJ2-2; 7 bases line up with TRBD2. The CDR3 spans 15 residues. From germline, CDR1 is MNHNY and CDR2 SVGAGI (reference sequence). V was clipped by 8 bases and J by 4 bases; unmatched bases: 10. As DNA, the CDR3 is TGTGCCAGCGGACTGACTAGCTCTGCCACCGGGGAGCTGTTTTTT. It encodes CASGLTSSATGELFF.

V gene TRBV7-6 combines with J gene TRBJ1-3; 8 nucleotides match TRBD1. Germline lookup yields CDR1 SGHVS and CDR2 FNYEAQ. After removal of 5 bases from V and 1 base from J, the junction contained 10 bases not matched to a gene. The CDR3 spans 17 residues. The CDR3: CASSARQGLGSGNTIYF. The CDR3 bases are TGTGCCAGCAGCGCCCGACAGGGGCTGGGGTCTGGAAACACCATATATTTT.

This clone was seen only once. V usage is TRBV30 and J usage is TRBJ2-3; a weak D match, TRBD2 (5 bases). Trimming removed 0 bases from V and 3 bases from J, with 10 bases in between. The CDR3 is made up of 14 amino acids. CDR1 is GTSNPN and CDR2 is SVGIG in the germline V gene (reference sequence). The CDR3 spells CAWSVDPGTDTQYF. CDR3 DNA sequence: TGTGCCTGGAGTGTAGATCCGGGGACAGATACGCAGTATTTT.

The CDR3 DNA follows: TGTGCCAGCACCAACAGGGGTGGCAAAAACATTCAGTACTTC. Translation gives CASTNRGGKNIQYF. The chain employs TRBV2 and TRBJ2-4, with 7 bases that match TRBD1. Germline V gene lookup returns CDR1 SNHLY and CDR2 FYNNEI. The junction had 6 bases not matched to a gene; V was cut back by 7 bases and J by 3 bases. The CDR3 contains 14 residues.

This rearrangement joins TRBV6-5 to TRBJ1-1; the D is unclear. Germline assignment: CDR1 MNHEY and CDR2 SVGAGI. With 5 bases removed from V and 10 bases from J, the gap between germline ends came to 14 bases. This CDR3 has 12 residues. This CDR3 is CASSQYKSGAFF. The CDR3 DNA sequence: TGTGCCAGCAGTCAATACAAGAGCGGAGCTTTCTTT.

This chain joins TRBV4-2 and TRBJ1-4; the match to TRBD1 covers 8 bases. Germline CDR1 reads LGHNA; CDR2 reads YNFKEQ. V shed 3 bases, J shed 8 bases, and the junction held 11 bases outside the gene matches. This CDR3 has 16 amino acids. The CDR3 DNA is TGTGCCAGCAGCCACCCCAGGGGGCGCGCGGTGGAAAAACTGTTTTTT. Encoded protein: CASSHPRGRAVEKLFF.

This clone has a handful of counts. This chain joins TRBV20-1 and TRBJ1-2; D is unresolved. This CDR3 contains 11 residues. Trimming removed 5 bases from V and 0 bases from J, with 4 bases in between. CDR1 DFQATT and CDR2 SNEGSKA come from the germline V gene (reference sequence). The CDR3 DNA is TGCAGTGCTTTCTCTAACTATGGCTACACCTTC. Translating it yields CSAFSNYGYTF.

This chain connects TRBV10-3 to TRBJ1-2, with unresolved D. Germline loops: CDR1 ENHRY, CDR2 SYGVKD. This CDR3 has 15 residues. The V and J ends lost 7 bases and 1 base respectively, with 16 bases between them. CDR3 sequence (DNA): TGTGCCATCACAAGTGGGCAGGCAGGTAACTATGGCTACACCTTC. Its protein is CAITSGQAGNYGYTF.